These 31 T cell receptor beta chains share one sample of origin, sequenced in a study of early T cells in non-severe SARS-CoV-2 infection. TCRdb redid the calling of the 5' RACE reads with MiXCR, one entry per CDR3 protein. The sample shows fewer than 85,000 distinct CDR3 sequences, approximately 11% of them seen only once. The source material was whole blood, sampled at baseline. The origin of the receptors is an adult who was a healthcare worker with PCR-confirmed SARS-CoV-2 infection or an uninfected control (not recorded which).

The chain employs TRBV6-2 or TRBV6-3 and TRBJ2-1, with D uncertain. From germline, CDR1 is MNHEY and CDR2 SVGEGT. The CDR3 spans 14 residues. Trimming removed 6 bases from V and 5 bases from J, with 14 bases in between. CDR3 DNA sequence: TGTGCCAGCAGCCCACCTAAGAGCGACAATGAGCAGTTCTTC. Encoded protein: CASSPPKSDNEQFF.

The chain has TRBV20-1 and TRBJ1-2; D gene uncertain. The V end lost 0 bases, the J end lost 2 bases, and 7 bases lay between the germline ends. Germline assignment: CDR1 DFQATT and CDR2 SNEGSKA (reference sequence). The CDR3 loop spans 13 amino acids. The CDR3 DNA is TGCAGTGCTAGAGAGAACAGCAACTATGGCTACACCTTC. Protein product: CSARENSNYGYTF.

The CDR3 region is CAWSGAGGFTGELFF. In DNA form, the CDR3 reads TGTGCCTGGAGCGGTGCAGGGGGCTTCACCGGGGAGCTGTTTTTT. V gene TRBV30 combines with J gene TRBJ2-2; 8 bases fit TRBD1. The germline V gene encodes CDR1 GTSNPN and CDR2 SVGIG (reference sequence). Unmatched junction bases numbered 7, after V lost 3 bases and J lost 4 bases. CDR3 length: 15 residues.

This clonotype was counted a few times. The V gene is TRBV28, the J gene TRBJ1-4; TRBD1 matches at 9 bases. Looked up from germline, CDR1 is MDHEN and CDR2 is SYDVKM. This CDR3 spans 16 amino acids. V lost 5 bases and J lost 8; bases outside the gene matches: 12. The CDR3 protein is CASSLPGTGRLEKLFF. The CDR3 DNA reads as TGTGCCAGCAGTCTTCCGGGGACAGGGAGGTTAGAAAAACTGTTTTTT.

This clonotype was seen at least ten times. The J gene is TRBJ2-3, the V gene TRBV30; TRBD2 matches 9 bases. This CDR3 spans 14 amino acids. J gave up 4 bases and V 1 base, and 3 bases lay outside the gene matches. CDR1 and CDR2 (germline): GTSNPN, SVGIG (reference sequence). Here the CDR3 reads CAWSASGGSDTQYF. Here the CDR3 DNA reads TGTGCCTGGAGTGCGAGCGGGGGGTCAGATACGCAGTATTTT.

In this sample, this clonotype turned up many times. This sequence joins TRBV19 and TRBJ2-5; D is possibly TRBD1 (5 bases). The CDR3 extends over 17 amino acids. Germline values: CDR1 LNHDA, CDR2 SQIVND (reference sequence). Trimming shortened V by 4 bases and J by 3 bases, and 21 bases separated the two germline ends. DNA of the CDR3: TGTGCCAGTAGTACGACAGCTATCCCTAACTCAAAAGAGACCCAGTACTTC. Protein: CASSTTAIPNSKETQYF.

In its sample, this clonotype was seen many times. J is TRBJ2-7 and V is TRBV6-2 or TRBV6-3; 7 nucleotides match TRBD1. V trimming: 6 bases; J trimming: 1 base; junction bases outside the gene matches: 3. CDR1 and CDR2 from the germline V gene are MNHEY and SVGEGT. The CDR3 has 13 residues. The CDR3 DNA reads TGTGCCAGCAGCTGGGACAGTTCCTACGAGCAGTACTTC. This sequence encodes CASSWDSSYEQYF.

In its sample, this clonotype was seen many times. The chain employs TRBV6-1 and TRBJ1-6, with D uncertain. In germline, CDR1 is MNHNS, CDR2 SASEGT. The CDR3 covers 11 residues. V gave up 6 bases and J gave up 15 bases, with 12 bases separating them. The CDR3 region has the DNA TGTGCCAGCAGAGATTACTCGGACCTCCACTTT. Protein: CASRDYSDLHF.

The J gene is TRBJ2-3, the V gene TRBV10-1, with TRBD2 identical over 11 bases. J gave up 6 bases and V 4 bases, and 6 bases lay outside the gene matches. Germline V lookup: CDR1 WNHNN, CDR2 SYGVQD (reference sequence). The CDR3 has 15 residues. The CDR3 loop reads CASSAGLAEGDTQYF. CDR3 sequence (DNA): TGCGCCAGCAGTGCGGGACTAGCGGAGGGGGATACGCAGTATTTT.

This clonotype occurred many times. This chain joins TRBV11-1 and TRBJ2-5; the D call may be TRBD1 or TRBD2 (5 bases each). Germline CDR1 and CDR2: SGHAT and FQDESV (reference sequence). V was pared by 5 bases and J by 2 bases, with 21 bases between. The CDR3 has 17 amino acids. The DNA of the CDR3 is TGTGCCAGCAGCGACCCCCCTCGGGACGGGGTACAAGAGACCCAGTACTTC. This translates into CASSDPPRDGVQETQYF.

The chain links TRBV2 to TRBJ1-1; D remains unclear. Germline V CDR1 and CDR2: SNHLY, FYNNEI. The CDR3 has 12 residues. V was trimmed by 7 bases and J by 0 bases, leaving 6 bases between them. The CDR3 nucleotides read TGTGCCAGCAAATTTATGAACACTGAAGCTTTCTTT. Its translation: CASKFMNTEAFF.

This clonotype was found a few times. The chain joins TRBV2 to TRBJ1-6; 10 bases are a match to TRBD1. V gave up 4 bases and J gave up 7 bases; unmatched junction bases: 4. The length of the CDR3 is 15 residues. Looked up from germline, CDR1 is SNHLY and CDR2 is FYNNEI. CDR3 coding DNA: TGTGCCAGCAGTGTAGGGACAGGGGCAAATTCACCCCTCCACTTT. Protein product: CASSVGTGANSPLHF. Full variable domain (rest looked up from reference TRBV2 and TRBJ1-6): EPEVTQTPSHQVTQMGQEVILRCVPISNHLYFYWYRQILGQKVEFLVSFYNNEISEKSEIFDDQFSVERPDGSNFTLKIRSTKLEDSAMYFCASSVGTGANSPLHFGNGTRLTVT.

This clonotype was recorded a few times. The chain links TRBV7-4 to TRBJ2-7; D is possibly TRBD1 (5 bases). Germline CDR1 and CDR2: SGHVT and SQSDAQ. This CDR3 spans 12 amino acids. Trimming removed 8 bases at V and 1 base at J, with 9 bases between. CDR3 DNA sequence: TGTGCCAGCCCGGACAAGTCCTACGAGCAGTACTTC. This encodes CASPDKSYEQYF.

This clonotype was counted many times. The rearrangement uses TRBV29-1 and TRBJ1-3; no definite D call. The CDR3 runs 12 residues. The germline V gene has CDR1 SQVTM and CDR2 ANQGSEA. Deletions cut 4 bases from V and 4 bases from J, with 8 bases between. The DNA for the CDR3 is TGCAGCGTTGGAGCAGCCGGAAACACCATATATTTT. Amino acid sequence: CSVGAAGNTIYF.

This clonotype was picked up a small number of times. The V call is TRBV5-1, the J call TRBJ1-1; 7 nucleotides match TRBD1. Germline values: CDR1 SGHRS, CDR2 YFSETQ. This CDR3 spans 17 amino acids. Trimming at V came to 4 bases and at J to 1 base, leaving 13 bases not matched to a gene. CDR3 sequence reads: CASSIAGTARTNTEAFF. The CDR3 DNA sequence: TGCGCCAGCAGCATCGCCGGGACAGCAAGGACGAACACTGAAGCTTTCTTT.

This clonotype was detected ten times or more. This chain uses TRBV7-2 with TRBJ2-7; 8 bases line up with TRBD1. The CDR3 covers 14 residues. The V gene's germline CDR1 is SGHTA and CDR2 FQGNSA. V shed 5 bases and J 4 bases; nucleotides not matched to a gene: 7. This CDR3 is CASSPRQGTYEQYF. The DNA of the CDR3 is TGTGCCAGCAGCCCGCGACAGGGGACGTACGAGCAGTACTTC.

The chain is built from TRBV12-3 or TRBV12-4 and TRBJ2-1; D ambiguous. The CDR3 covers 15 residues. The germline V and J ends were trimmed by 1 base and 5 bases, with 12 bases remaining between them. The CDR3 region has the DNA TGTGCCAGCAGTTTAGATTCCGGCCGCGACAATGAGCAGTTCTTC. Amino acid sequence: CASSLDSGRDNEQFF.

Only a few counts were recorded for this clonotype. The chain couples TRBV6-6 to TRBJ2-7; tentative D call: TRBD1 (5 bases). Germline V gene sequence: CDR1 MNHNY, CDR2 SVGAGI (reference sequence). The V end lost 11 bases, the J end lost 7 bases, and 21 bases lay between the germline ends. There are 13 residues in the CDR3. The CDR3 DNA sequence: TGTGCCGCCCGGCCAGGGTTCCCCGGAGAGCAGTACTTC. Protein: CAARPGFPGEQYF.

The chain combines TRBV11-2 with TRBJ2-7, with D perhaps matching TRBD1 (5 bases). From germline, CDR1 is SGHAT and CDR2 FQNNGV. The CDR3 runs 15 residues. V lost 1 base to trimming and J lost 4 bases, with 14 bases between them. This CDR3 is CASSLASRAGYEQYF. CDR3 in DNA: TGTGCCAGCAGCTTAGCATCCAGGGCTGGTTACGAGCAGTACTTC.

The rearrangement links TRBV7-2 to TRBJ1-2, with TRBD1 as a possible D gene (5 bases). This CDR3 comprises 14 residues. Germline V gene lookup returns CDR1 SGHTA and CDR2 FQGNSA. Trimming left V 1 base short and J 7 bases short, with 13 bases between. In DNA, the CDR3 is TGTGCCAGCAGCTTAGAAAAGGGACGAGTTGGCTACACCTTC. Its protein is CASSLEKGRVGYTF.

V usage is TRBV7-2 and J usage is TRBJ2-1; possibly TRBD1 for D (6 bases). Germline values: CDR1 SGHTA, CDR2 FQGNSA. This CDR3 contains 13 residues. V was clipped by 5 bases and J by 4 bases, with 9 bases between them. The CDR3 protein is CASSQTGYNEQFF. The CDR3 nucleotides are TGTGCCAGCAGCCAGACAGGATACAATGAGCAGTTCTTC.

The rearrangement uses TRBV29-1 and TRBJ1-1; D possibly corresponds to TRBD1 (5 bases). This CDR3 comprises 13 residues. Trimming shortened V by 5 bases and J by 13 bases, and 23 bases separated the two germline ends. Germline V gene sequence: CDR1 SQVTM, CDR2 ANQGSEA. This CDR3 reads CSVLQSGGVKVFF. The CDR3 DNA is TGCAGCGTTCTCCAAAGTGGGGGAGTTAAGGTTTTCTTT.

This clonotype came up many times. The chain uses TRBV27 and TRBJ2-2; D gene unclear. The CDR3 consists of 13 residues. Per germline, CDR1 MNHEY and CDR2 SMNVEV (reference sequence). Trimming stripped 5 bases from V and 8 bases from J, with 12 bases between. CDR3 protein: CASSRAPTGELFF. CDR3 bases: TGTGCCAGCAGTCGGGCGCCCACGGGGGAGCTGTTTTTT.

The chain is built from TRBV3-1 and TRBJ1-1; the D gene is possibly TRBD1 (5 bases). The CDR3 is 13 residues long. In germline, CDR1 is LGHDT, CDR2 YNNKEL (reference sequence). Trimming pared 1 base from V and 5 bases from J, leaving 8 bases between. The chain's CDR3 is CASSQVRGTEAFF. The CDR3 coding sequence is TGTGCCAGCAGCCAAGTGAGGGGAACTGAAGCTTTCTTT.

This clonotype was detected a few times. This CDR3 is CASSPGQVTQATF. CDR3 nucleotides: TGCGCCAGCAGTCCGGGACAGGTCACCCAGGCCACCTTC. V usage is TRBV10-2 and J usage is TRBJ1-2; TRBD1 matches 8 bases. Germline V lookup: CDR1 WSHSY, CDR2 SAAADI. J lost 13 bases, V lost 5 bases, and 12 bases had no gene match. This CDR3 spans 13 amino acids.

This clonotype was seen only a few times. The gene calls are TRBV6-2 or TRBV6-3 and TRBJ2-5; D uncertain. Trimming removed 6 bases from V and 0 bases from J, with 2 bases in between. The CDR3 sequence is 11 residues long. Germline assignment: CDR1 MNHEY and CDR2 SVGEGT. CDR3 coding DNA: TGTGCCAGCAGCGACCAAGAGACCCAGTACTTC. Its translation is CASSDQETQYF.

This clonotype was detected only once. The CDR3 loop is CASSLDGRGHQPQHF. The CDR3 DNA is TGCGCCAGCAGCTTGGATGGGCGGGGCCATCAGCCCCAGCATTTT. The chain couples TRBV5-1 to TRBJ1-5; the D gene is possibly TRBD1 (5 bases). The V and J ends lost 0 bases and 5 bases respectively, with 12 bases between them. The length of the CDR3 is 15 residues. Germline CDR1 SGHRS, CDR2 YFSETQ.

This clonotype has a handful of counts. The chain uses TRBV29-1 and TRBJ1-2; 8 bases are a match to TRBD1. V gave up 7 bases and J gave up 8 bases; unmatched junction bases: 12. The CDR3 is 13 amino acids. CDR1 is SQVTM and CDR2 is ANQGSEA in the germline V gene. CDR3 sequence: CSARGQETGGYTF. In DNA form, the CDR3 reads TGCAGCGCTAGGGGACAGGAAACTGGGGGCTACACCTTC.

V usage is TRBV20-1 and J usage is TRBJ1-3; a weak D match, TRBD1 (5 bases). V lost 2 bases and J 8 bases, leaving 16 bases between the germline ends. CDR1 and CDR2 (germline): DFQATT, SNEGSKA (reference sequence). The CDR3 contains 14 residues. CDR3 region: CSARFGGIGDTIYF. The CDR3 DNA reads as TGCAGTGCTAGATTTGGGGGAATAGGGGACACCATATATTTT.

This clonotype was seen more than once but under ten times. V is TRBV2 and J is TRBJ2-1, with 9 nucleotides matching TRBD1. V trimming: 1 base; J trimming: 4 bases; junction bases outside the gene matches: 2. The V gene's germline CDR1 is SNHLY and CDR2 FYNNEI. This CDR3 has 15 amino acids. Here the CDR3 DNA reads TGTGCCAGCAGTGAAGGGACAGGGGTTTACAATGAGCAGTTCTTC. As protein: CASSEGTGVYNEQFF. Based on the CDR3 plus reference TRBV2 and TRBJ2-1, the full variable domain is EPEVTQTPSHQVTQMGQEVILRCVPISNHLYFYWYRQILGQKVEFLVSFYNNEISEKSEIFDDQFSVERPDGSNFTLKIRSTKLEDSAMYFCASSEGTGVYNEQFFGPGTRLTVL.

This clonotype was observed a handful of times. This rearrangement joins TRBV13 to TRBJ1-4, with 12 bases matching TRBD1. This CDR3 has 17 residues. After removal of 5 bases from V and 8 bases from J, the junction contained 12 bases not matched to a gene. Germline lookup yields CDR1 PRHDT and CDR2 FYEKMQ (reference sequence). The CDR3 DNA follows: TGTGCCAGCAGCAAGAATAGGGGGACAGGGGGCACGGAAAAACTGTTTTTT. The encoded protein is CASSKNRGTGGTEKLFF.